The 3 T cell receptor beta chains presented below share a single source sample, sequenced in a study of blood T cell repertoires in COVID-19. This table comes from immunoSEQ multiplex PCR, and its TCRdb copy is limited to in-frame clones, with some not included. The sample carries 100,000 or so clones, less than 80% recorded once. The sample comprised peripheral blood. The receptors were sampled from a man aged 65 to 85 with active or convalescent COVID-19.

The CDR3 loop is CASSWGLAGGGQETQYF. The CDR3, as DNA: TGTGCCAGCAGCTGGGGACTAGCGGGGGGGGGTCAAGAGACCCAGTACTTC. V and J are TRBV7-6 and TRBJ2-5; 16 nucleotides agree with TRBD2. The J segment lost 2 bases and the V segment lost 4 bases, leaving 4 bases of the junction unmatched. Germline assignment: CDR1 SGHVS and CDR2 FNYEAQ. The length of the CDR3 is 17 residues.

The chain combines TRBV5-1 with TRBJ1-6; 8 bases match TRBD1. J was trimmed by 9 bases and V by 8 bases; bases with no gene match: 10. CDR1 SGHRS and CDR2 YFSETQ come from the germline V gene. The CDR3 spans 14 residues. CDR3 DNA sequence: TGCGCCAGTAGCGGGACAGGAGGAGGTTCACCCCTCCACTTT. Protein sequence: CASSGTGGGSPLHF.

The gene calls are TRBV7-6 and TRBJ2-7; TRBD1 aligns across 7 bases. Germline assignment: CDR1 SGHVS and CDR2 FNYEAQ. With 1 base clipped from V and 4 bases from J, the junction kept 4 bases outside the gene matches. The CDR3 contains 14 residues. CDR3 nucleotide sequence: TGTGCCAGCAGCTTAGAGGACAGGCAATACGAGCAGTACTTC. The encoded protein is CASSLEDRQYEQYF. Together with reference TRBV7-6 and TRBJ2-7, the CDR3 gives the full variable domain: GAGVSQSPRYKVTKRGQDVALRCDPISGHVSLYWYRQALGQGPEFLTYFNYEAQQDKSGLPNDRFSAERPEGSISTLTIQRTEQRDSAMYRCASSLEDRQYEQYFGPGTRLTVT.